One sample yielded the 2 T cell receptor beta chains listed below, sequenced in a study of blood T cell repertoires in COVID-19. Clones were read by immunoSEQ multiplex PCR, and TCRdb kept only the in-frame ones, dropping some. The data contain 250,000 or so clones, 80% to 90% of them singletons. Sample: peripheral blood. The receptors here all came from a woman in her forties who had recovered from COVID-19.

About this clone: This sample includes further DNA sequences coding for the same CDR3. The V call is TRBV5-1, the J call TRBJ1-4; 12 positions match TRBD1. Germline CDR1 SGHRS, CDR2 YFSETQ. The CDR3 covers 14 residues. V lost 7 bases and J lost 8; bases outside the gene matches: 6. DNA for the CDR3: TGCGCCAGCTCCCCTGGGACAGGGGGCGAAAAACTGTTTTTT. Protein product: CASSPGTGGEKLFF.

The CDR3 loop reads CASSQVPAANTGELFF. Written as DNA, the CDR3 is TGCGCCAGCAGCCAAGTACCAGCGGCGAACACCGGGGAGCTGTTTTTT. The chain recombines TRBV4-3 with TRBJ2-2, with D perhaps matching TRBD2 (5 bases). Germline assignment: CDR1 LGHNA and CDR2 YSLEER. Trimming shortened V by 1 base and J by 0 bases, and 9 bases separated the two germline ends. The CDR3 length is 16 residues.